This T cell receptor (beta chain) stems from a study of breast tumors, draining lymph nodes, adjacent tissues. Study-level results: Tumor repertoires ranked between lymph nodes and nontumor tissue in diversity, with V and J gene preferences. Data fit most tumor T cells coming from lymph node, expanding in tumor.

Many counts were recorded for this clonotype. The antigen is undetermined. The CDR3 runs 14 residues. V was trimmed by 1 base and J by 5 bases, leaving 8 bases between them. Germline CDR1 and CDR2: KGHDR and SFDVKD. Each CDR3 protein is one row after TCRdb ran MiXCR on the multiplex PCR reads. Of approximately 230,000 distinct CDR3 sequences in the sample, nearly 35% were seen once. The lymph nodes were axillary draining lymph nodes from breast cancer patients. The TCR comes from a female donor with breast cancer. Some clones in this sample may be carry-over from other donors' samples. The chain joins TRBV24-1 to TRBJ2-1, with D tentatively TRBD2 (5 bases). The sample consisted of axillary lymph node tissue. CDR3 sequence reads: CATSDLSGNNEQFF. The CDR3 DNA reads as TGTGCCACCAGTGATTTATCGGGGAACAATGAGCAGTTCTTC.